The 17 T cell receptor beta chains in this list originate from one sample, sequenced in a study of T cell repertoires in cytomegalovirus infection. One entry per CDR3 protein results from TCRdb running MiXCR on the reads. The sample comprises fewer than 250,000 distinct CDR3 sequences, roughly 22% of which are singletons, and approximately 18% rests with the top ten. The specimen was CD8+ T cells from PBMCs. Receptors originate from a human donor in good health (CMV status not recorded). Some clones in this sample may be carry-over from other donors' samples.

This clonotype was recorded many times. This chain uses TRBV27 with TRBJ2-1, with D uncertain. CDR3 length: 15 residues. Trimming cost V 5 bases and J 4 bases, with 15 bases left between them. The germline V gene has CDR1 MNHEY and CDR2 SMNVEV (reference sequence). CDR3 in amino acids: CASSPDAAVYNEQFF. Here the CDR3 DNA reads TGTGCCAGCAGTCCGGACGCCGCGGTGTACAATGAGCAGTTCTTC.

The genes are TRBV9 and TRBJ2-1; 10 nucleotides match TRBD2. This CDR3 is built from 17 residues. With 6 bases clipped from V and 5 bases from J, the junction kept 14 bases outside the gene matches. CDR1 is SGDLS and CDR2 is YYNGEE in the germline V gene. The CDR3: CASNPSGLAGAHNEQFF. In nucleotides, the CDR3 is TGTGCCAGCAACCCTAGTGGGCTAGCGGGGGCCCACAATGAGCAGTTCTTC.

This sequence joins TRBV28 and TRBJ2-7; TRBD1 might be the D (6 bases). CDR1 and CDR2 from the germline V gene are MDHEN and SYDVKM. CDR3 size: 13 residues. V lost 4 bases to trimming and J lost 2 bases, with 9 bases between them. The CDR3 sequence: CASSWDKPYEQYF. As DNA, the CDR3 is TGTGCCAGCAGTTGGGACAAGCCCTACGAGCAGTACTTC.

The chain couples TRBV27 to TRBJ2-7, with TRBD1 matching 8 bases. The V and J ends lost 4 bases and 3 bases, in that order; junction bases with no gene match: 8. Germline V gene lookup returns CDR1 MNHEY and CDR2 SMNVEV (reference sequence). The CDR3 has 15 amino acids. CDR3 residues: CASSWTRGPLYEQYF. DNA of the CDR3: TGTGCCAGCAGTTGGACCAGGGGGCCCCTCTACGAGCAGTACTTC.

The chain combines TRBV12-3 or TRBV12-4 with TRBJ2-7, with D unclear. The CDR3 contains 12 residues. The ends were cut back, 7 bases at V and 3 bases at J, with 10 bases in the middle. As DNA, the CDR3 is TGTGCCAGCAACACGGAAGGCTACGAGCAGTACGTC. Amino acids: CASNTEGYEQYV.

This chain connects TRBV5-4 to TRBJ2-1, with 9 bases identical to TRBD2. There are 14 residues in the CDR3. The germline V gene has CDR1 SGHNT and CDR2 YYREEE (reference sequence). V gave up 2 bases and J gave up 7 bases; unmatched junction bases: 4. CDR3 protein: CASSFAGGQNEQFF. CDR3 in DNA: TGTGCCAGCAGCTTTGCGGGGGGGCAGAATGAGCAGTTCTTC.

The sample holds many counts of this clonotype. V is TRBV20-1 and J is TRBJ1-2; D gene ambiguous. CDR3 length: 13 amino acids. Germline CDR1 DFQATT, CDR2 SNEGSKA (reference sequence). V was cut by 5 bases and J by 8 bases, with 18 bases left in between. CDR3 nucleotide sequence: TGCAGTGCTCCCTTTCGGGCCTCGAGGGGCTACACCTTC. Translation: CSAPFRASRGYTF.

V gene TRBV20-1 combines with J gene TRBJ2-7; D is unclear. V lost 3 bases and J lost 5, with 20 bases in between. This CDR3 is built from 15 residues. CDR1 and CDR2 from the germline V gene are DFQATT and SNEGSKA (reference sequence). This chain's CDR3 is CSASRLETPNDEQYF. CDR3 nucleotide sequence: TGCAGTGCTAGTCGGCTAGAAACACCTAACGACGAGCAGTACTTC.

The chain recombines TRBV5-1 with TRBJ2-7, with TRBD1 as a possible D gene (5 bases). In germline, CDR1 is SGHRS, CDR2 YFSETQ. Trimming pared 0 bases from V and 2 bases from J, leaving 15 bases between. The length of the CDR3 is 16 residues. CDR3 in amino acids: CASSLAQQAPTYEQYF. CDR3 in DNA: TGCGCCAGCAGCTTGGCCCAACAGGCACCAACCTACGAGCAGTACTTC.

J is TRBJ1-1 and V is TRBV4-1, with D perhaps TRBD1 (6 bases). This CDR3 is built from 19 residues. Germline CDR1 is MGHRA and CDR2 is YSYEKL. The V and J ends lost 0 bases and 6 bases respectively, with 26 bases between them. CDR3 coding DNA: TGCGCCAGCAGCCAAGAGACGGGGGCGGATTTTAATAAAGCGTCTGAAGCTTTCTTT. Protein product: CASSQETGADFNKASEAFF.

The chain carries TRBV28 and TRBJ1-1, with D possibly being TRBD1 (5 bases). The V gene's germline CDR1 is MDHEN and CDR2 SYDVKM. V lost 3 bases and J 0 bases, leaving 14 bases between the germline ends. The CDR3 contains 16 residues. Written as DNA, the CDR3 is TGTGCCAGCAGTTTTGGGGGAACCAACATGAACACTGAAGCTTTCTTT. It codes for CASSFGGTNMNTEAFF.

The rearrangement joins TRBV27 to TRBJ1-1; D not resolved. Germline V lookup: CDR1 MNHEY, CDR2 SMNVEV (reference sequence). Trimming shortened V by 11 bases and J by 1 base, and 14 bases separated the two germline ends. This CDR3 has 13 residues. Written as DNA, the CDR3 is TGTGCCTCCATAGCTTCGGCGAACACTGAAGCTTTCTTT. This codes for CASIASANTEAFF.

The chain is built from TRBV20-1 and TRBJ2-3; 10 bases are a match to TRBD2. CDR3 length: 15 amino acids. Germline values: CDR1 DFQATT, CDR2 SNEGSKA (reference sequence). V trimming: 5 bases; J trimming: 8 bases; junction bases outside the gene matches: 13. The CDR3 spells CSASPEAGGGGTQYF. DNA for the CDR3: TGCAGTGCTTCCCCCGAAGCGGGGGGGGGGGGTACGCAGTATTTT.

This clonotype was observed a handful of times. J is TRBJ2-7 and V is TRBV10-3, with 10 bases matching TRBD1. CDR1 is ENHRY, CDR2 SYGVKD, per germline. CDR3 length equals 13 residues. The ends lost 3 bases at V and 6 bases at J; junction bases unmatched: 2. The DNA of the CDR3 is TGTGCCATCAGTGATGGGACAGGGGTCGAGCAGTACTTC. Translating it yields CAISDGTGVEQYF.

Note on this clonotype: A clone one base away is much larger, so this may be a read error. The V and J genes are TRBV2 and TRBJ1-2; D remains ambiguous. Looked up from germline, CDR1 is SNHLY and CDR2 is FYNNEI. Trimming cost V 6 bases and J 10 bases, with 15 bases left between them. There are 12 residues in the CDR3. CDR3: CASRDVASDYTF. The CDR3 coding sequence is TGTGCCAGCAGAGACGTGGCCTCGGACTACACCTTC.

This clonotype was detected ten times or more. The V call is TRBV12-3 or TRBV12-4, the J call TRBJ2-7, with D perhaps given as TRBD1 or TRBD2 (5 bases each). V gave up 4 bases and J gave up 6 bases, with 13 bases separating them. This CDR3 comprises 13 residues. This chain's CDR3 is CASSSGGASEQYF. The CDR3 DNA is TGTGCCAGCAGTTCTGGGGGAGCCTCCGAGCAGTACTTC.

This clonotype was picked up a small number of times. The rearrangement links TRBV6-1 to TRBJ2-1, with 8 bases fitting TRBD2. The V gene end was trimmed by 2 bases and the J gene end by 2 bases; junction bases not matched to a gene: 5. This CDR3 has 16 amino acids. Per the germline V gene, CDR1 is MNHNS and CDR2 is SASEGT. The CDR3 DNA reads as TGTGCCAGCAGTGAAATGGGCGGGGGGACCTACAATGAGCAGTTCTTC. Amino acids: CASSEMGGGTYNEQFF.